The TCR beta chain described here comes from a study of chemoradiotherapy in HPV16-positive cancers. Using immunoSEQ multiplex PCR, the repertoire was profiled, and TCRdb retains in-frame clones only, with some absent. The table has around 5,000 clones, roughly 80% seen once. Germline CDR1 GTSNPN, CDR2 SVGIG (reference sequence). Trimming took 4 bases from V and 6 from J; bases not matched to a gene: 6. The CDR3 is 13 amino acids. The sequence was obtained from a human donor with HPV-associated anogenital cancer. The sample was taken from a patient who underwent chemoradiotherapy. This sequence joins TRBV30 and TRBJ2-3, with 8 bases identical to TRBD2. The CDR3 loop reads CAWKVGGGDTQYF. CDR3 sequence (DNA): TGTGCCTGGAAGGTCGGGGGGGGTGATACGCAGTATTTT.